The text below deals with one T cell receptor beta chain. Its antigen is unidentified. Only in-frame clones appear in the TCRdb table, and some are missing; sequencing was by immunoSEQ multiplex PCR. The sample comprises 100,000 to 150,000 clones, roughly 88% of which are singletons, and around 6.2% rests with the top ten. The record originates from a study of T cell responses to AZD1222 COVID-19 vaccine. Study results and limitations: At baseline, just a handful of AZD1222 recipients tested seropositive. The sample set comprised mostly white British donors with more females, and clonal diversity was possibly underestimated. Spike-specific TCR breadth rose after two AZD1222 doses, and depth rose as well.

There are 14 residues in the CDR3. Trimming stripped 5 bases from V and 3 bases from J, with 12 bases between. Per germline, CDR1 KGHDR and CDR2 SFDVKD. This clonotype originated in an adult in good health. Source: peripheral blood, taken on day 0 of AZD1222 vaccination. The V gene is TRBV24-1, the J gene TRBJ2-5; D gene unclear. In nucleotides, the CDR3 is TGTGCCACCAGTGCCGCGGCACAAGAAGAGACCCAGTACTTC. Protein sequence: CATSAAAQEETQYF.